Sequencing of this TCR beta chain was carried out in a study of blood T cells in healthy people across ages. Trimming took 5 bases from V and 1 from J, leaving 14 bases between them. The CDR3 spans 15 residues. The germline CDR1 and CDR2 sequences are PRHDT and FYEKMQ (reference sequence). Sample-barcoded 5' priming and a J-beta primer mix drove a second PCR of roughly 7 to 11 cycles. TCRdb ran MiXCR on the 5' RACE reads and lists one entry per CDR3 protein. The profile covers around 520,000 distinct CDR3 sequences, with 25% to 35% appearing a single time and about 3.9% taken by the ten largest. The sample was also reused in another study, on T cells of mothers and their children.

The chain employs TRBV13 and TRBJ2-5, with D unresolved. Sequences were obtained from blood. This sequence originates from a boy younger than 10 in good health. The CDR3 nucleotides are TGTGCCAGCAGCATACGTAGTCGCGTCCAAGAGACCCAGTACTTC. Protein: CASSIRSRVQETQYF.